This T cell receptor beta chain was identified during a study of CD8+CD57+ T cells in acquired aplastic anemia. About the study: DNA per sorted CD4+ or CD8+ sample ranged about 0.17 to 27.4 ug, averaging approximately 3.1 ug. Read counts for CD4+ cells (from healthy donors) averaged about 10.8 million.

Both TCR beta VDJ combination and CDR3 sequence profiling were carried out. Genomic DNA was the template for this profiling. MiXCR, run by TCRdb on the reads, gives a single entry per CDR3 protein. The sample holds over 200,000 distinct CDR3 sequences, over 55% seen once. This CDR3 is 15 amino acids long. The V gene lost 6 bases and the J gene lost 15 bases, with 26 bases spanning the gap. Germline V CDR1 and CDR2: SNHLY, FYNNEI. The sample consisted of sorted CD4+, CD8+, or CD8+CD57+ T cells (not recorded which) from PBMCs. This chain joins TRBV2 and TRBJ1-4; a possible D gene is TRBD1 (5 bases). This TCR came from a human donor in good health. The chain's CDR3 is CASRALQGVRGMVFF. The CDR3 DNA sequence: TGTGCCAGCAGGGCATTGCAGGGAGTTAGGGGAATGGTGTTTTTT. Full variable domain (outside the CDR3, taken from reference TRBV2 and TRBJ1-4): EPEVTQTPSHQVTQMGQEVILRCVPISNHLYFYWYRQILGQKVEFLVSFYNNEISEKSEIFDDQFSVERPDGSNFTLKIRSTKLEDSAMYFCASRALQGVRGMVFFGSGTQLSVL.